This note documents a single T cell receptor (beta chain) sequence. Its antigen is unknown. The data were taken from a study of cytotoxic CD8 clonotypes in ibrutinib-treated CLL. Study context: Patient counts were around 11 relapsed/refractory, more than 14 treatment-naive and around 17 IGHV unmutated. Study results and caveats: Clonality measured at baseline exceeded age-matched healthy donors, tracking circulating CD8+ T-cell counts.

The CDR3 runs 14 residues. J lost 3 bases, V lost 1 base, and 2 bases had no gene match. The germline gives CDR1 MNHEY, CDR2 SVGAGI. This table comes from immunoSEQ multiplex PCR, and its TCRdb copy is limited to in-frame clones, with some not included. The data show about 130,000 clones, with around three quarters seen just once and around 13% held by the top ten. The sequenced sample was PBMCs, obtained after 12 months of ibrutinib treatment. The rearrangement uses TRBV6-5 and TRBJ1-1; the match to TRBD1 covers 7 bases. This clonotype was obtained from a human donor with chronic lymphocytic leukemia. CDR3 amino acids: CASSYWQGDTEAFF. The CDR3 nucleotides are TGTGCCAGCAGTTACTGGCAGGGGGACACTGAAGCTTTCTTT.